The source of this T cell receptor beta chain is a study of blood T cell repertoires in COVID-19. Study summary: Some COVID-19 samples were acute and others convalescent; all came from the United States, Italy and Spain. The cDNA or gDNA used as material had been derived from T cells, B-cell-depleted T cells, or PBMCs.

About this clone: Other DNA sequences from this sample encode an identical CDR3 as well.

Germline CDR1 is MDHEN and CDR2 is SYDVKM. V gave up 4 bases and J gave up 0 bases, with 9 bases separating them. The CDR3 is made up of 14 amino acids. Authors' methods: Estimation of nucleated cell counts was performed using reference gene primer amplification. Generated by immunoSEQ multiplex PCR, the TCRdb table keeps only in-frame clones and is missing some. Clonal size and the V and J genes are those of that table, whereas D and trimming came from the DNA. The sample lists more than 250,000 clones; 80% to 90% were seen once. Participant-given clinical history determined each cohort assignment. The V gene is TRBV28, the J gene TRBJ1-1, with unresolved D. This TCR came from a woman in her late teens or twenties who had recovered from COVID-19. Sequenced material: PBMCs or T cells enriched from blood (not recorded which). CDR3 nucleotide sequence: TGTGCCAGCAGTTCAGGAGGAATGAACACTGAAGCTTTCTTT. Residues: CASSSGGMNTEAFF.